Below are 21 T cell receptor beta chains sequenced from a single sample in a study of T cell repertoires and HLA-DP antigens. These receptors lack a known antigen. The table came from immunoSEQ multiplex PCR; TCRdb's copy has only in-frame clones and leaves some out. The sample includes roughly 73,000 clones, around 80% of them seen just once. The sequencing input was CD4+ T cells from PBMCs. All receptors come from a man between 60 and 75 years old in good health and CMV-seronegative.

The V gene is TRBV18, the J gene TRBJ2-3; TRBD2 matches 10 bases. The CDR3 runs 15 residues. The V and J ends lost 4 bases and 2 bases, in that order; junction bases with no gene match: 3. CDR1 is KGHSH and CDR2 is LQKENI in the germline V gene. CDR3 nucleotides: TGTGCCAGCTCACGGACTAGCGGAGACACAGATACGCAGTATTTT. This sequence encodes CASSRTSGDTDTQYF.

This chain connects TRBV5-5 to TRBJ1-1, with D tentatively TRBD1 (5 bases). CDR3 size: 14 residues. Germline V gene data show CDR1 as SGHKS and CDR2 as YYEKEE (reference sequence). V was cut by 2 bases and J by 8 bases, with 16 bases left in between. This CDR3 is CASSLPPGWGEAFF. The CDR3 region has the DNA TGTGCCAGCAGCTTACCTCCAGGGTGGGGGGAAGCTTTCTTT. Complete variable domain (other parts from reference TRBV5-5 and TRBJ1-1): DAGVTQSPTHLIKTRGQQVTLRCSPISGHKSVSWYQQVLGQGPQFIFQYYEKEERGRGNFPDRFSARQFPNYSSELNVNALLLGDSALYLCASSLPPGWGEAFFGQGTRLTVV.

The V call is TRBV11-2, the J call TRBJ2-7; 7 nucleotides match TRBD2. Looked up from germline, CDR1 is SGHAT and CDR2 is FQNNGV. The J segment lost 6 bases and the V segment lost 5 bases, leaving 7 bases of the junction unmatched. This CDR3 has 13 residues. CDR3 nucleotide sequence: TGTGCCAGCAGCGCCTTCGGGAGGCCCGAGCAGTACTTC. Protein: CASSAFGRPEQYF.

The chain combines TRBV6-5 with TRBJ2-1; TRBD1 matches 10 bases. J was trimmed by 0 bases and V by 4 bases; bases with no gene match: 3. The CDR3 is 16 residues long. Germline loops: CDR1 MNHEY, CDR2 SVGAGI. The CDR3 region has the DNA TGTGCCAGCAGTTCCAGACAGGGGGCCTCCTACAATGAGCAGTTCTTC. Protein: CASSSRQGASYNEQFF.

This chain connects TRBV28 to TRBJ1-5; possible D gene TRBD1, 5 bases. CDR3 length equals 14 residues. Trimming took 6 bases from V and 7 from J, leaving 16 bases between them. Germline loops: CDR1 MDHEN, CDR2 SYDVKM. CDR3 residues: CASRSGVQKQPQHF. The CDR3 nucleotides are TGTGCCAGCAGGTCGGGGGTCCAGAAGCAGCCCCAGCATTTT.

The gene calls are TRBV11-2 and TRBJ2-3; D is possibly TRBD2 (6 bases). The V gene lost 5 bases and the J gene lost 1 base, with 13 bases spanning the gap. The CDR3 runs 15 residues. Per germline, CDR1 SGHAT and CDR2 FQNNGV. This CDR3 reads CASSPEGARTDTQYF. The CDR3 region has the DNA TGTGCCAGCAGCCCGGAGGGAGCCCGCACAGATACGCAGTATTTT. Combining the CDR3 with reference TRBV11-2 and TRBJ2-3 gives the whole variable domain EAGVAQSPRYKIIEKRQSVAFWCNPISGHATLYWYQQILGQGPKLLIQFQNNGVVDDSQLPKDRFSAERLKGVDSTLKIQPAKLEDSAVYLCASSPEGARTDTQYFGPGTRLTVL.

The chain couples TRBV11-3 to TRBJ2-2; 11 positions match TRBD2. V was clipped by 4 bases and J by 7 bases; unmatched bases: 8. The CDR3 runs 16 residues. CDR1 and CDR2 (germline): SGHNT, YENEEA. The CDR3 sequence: CASSSVRGTSGGELFF. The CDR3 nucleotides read TGTGCCAGCAGCTCCGTCCGGGGGACTAGCGGCGGGGAGCTGTTTTTT. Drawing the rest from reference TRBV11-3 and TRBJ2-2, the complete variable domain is EAGVVQSPRYKIIEKKQPVAFWCNPISGHNTLYWYLQNLGQGPELLIRYENEEAVDDSQLPKDRFSAERLKGVDSTLKIQPAELGDSAVYLCASSSVRGTSGGELFFGEGSRLTVL.

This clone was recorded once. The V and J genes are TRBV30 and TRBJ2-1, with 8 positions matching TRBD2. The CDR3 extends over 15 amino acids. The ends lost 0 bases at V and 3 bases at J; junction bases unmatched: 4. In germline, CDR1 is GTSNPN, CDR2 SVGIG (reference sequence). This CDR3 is CAWSVGSGSYNEQFF. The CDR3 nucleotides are TGTGCCTGGAGTGTAGGCAGCGGGAGCTACAATGAGCAGTTCTTC.

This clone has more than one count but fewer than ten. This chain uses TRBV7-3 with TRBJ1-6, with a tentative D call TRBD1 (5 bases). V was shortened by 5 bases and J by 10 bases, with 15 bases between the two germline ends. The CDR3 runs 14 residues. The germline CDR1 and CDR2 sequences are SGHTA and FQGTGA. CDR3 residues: CASSEDSHNSPLHF. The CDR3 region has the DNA TGTGCCAGCAGCGAAGACAGCCACAACTCACCCCTCCACTTT.

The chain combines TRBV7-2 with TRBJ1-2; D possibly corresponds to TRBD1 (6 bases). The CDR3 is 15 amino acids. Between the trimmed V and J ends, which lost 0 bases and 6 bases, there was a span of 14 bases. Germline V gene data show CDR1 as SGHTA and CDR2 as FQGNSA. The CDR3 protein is CASSLARQGTDGYTF. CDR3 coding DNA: TGTGCCAGCAGCTTAGCGCGGCAGGGGACTGATGGCTACACCTTC.

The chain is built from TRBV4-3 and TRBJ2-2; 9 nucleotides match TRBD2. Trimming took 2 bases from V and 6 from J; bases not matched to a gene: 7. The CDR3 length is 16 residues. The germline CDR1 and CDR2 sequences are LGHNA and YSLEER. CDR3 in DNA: TGCGCCAGCAGCCAAAGCGGGAGGCCCTTTTCCGGGGAGCTGTTTTTT. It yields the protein CASSQSGRPFSGELFF.

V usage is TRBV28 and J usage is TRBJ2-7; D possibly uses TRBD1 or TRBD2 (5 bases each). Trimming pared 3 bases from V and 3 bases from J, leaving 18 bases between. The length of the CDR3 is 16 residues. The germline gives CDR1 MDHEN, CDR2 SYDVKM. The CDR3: CASSFDLRQTNYEQYF. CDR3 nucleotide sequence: TGTGCCAGCAGTTTCGATCTCCGACAGACTAACTACGAGCAGTACTTC.

In DNA form, the CDR3 reads TGTGCCAGTAGCCCCAGGGACGTCTACGAGCAGTACTTC. Protein: CASSPRDVYEQYF. The chain joins TRBV19 to TRBJ2-5, with D perhaps given as TRBD1 or TRBD2 (5 bases each). Gene TRBJ2-7 matches the end of the DNA better, so the J call may be wrong. The CDR3 consists of 13 residues. CDR1 is LNHDA and CDR2 is SQIVND in the germline V gene (reference sequence).

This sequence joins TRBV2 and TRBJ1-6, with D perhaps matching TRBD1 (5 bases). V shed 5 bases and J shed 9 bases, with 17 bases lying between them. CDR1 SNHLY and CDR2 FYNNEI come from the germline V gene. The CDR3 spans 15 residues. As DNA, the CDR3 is TGTGCCAGCAGTCCCCTAACAGGTCTGGGTTCACCCCTCCACTTT. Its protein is CASSPLTGLGSPLHF.

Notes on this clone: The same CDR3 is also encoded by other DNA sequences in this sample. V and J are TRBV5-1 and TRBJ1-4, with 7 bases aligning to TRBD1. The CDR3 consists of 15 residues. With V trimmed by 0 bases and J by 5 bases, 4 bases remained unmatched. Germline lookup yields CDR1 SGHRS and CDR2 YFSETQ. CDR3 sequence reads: CASSLGTGSNEKLFF. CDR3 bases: TGCGCCAGCAGCTTGGGGACAGGCTCCAATGAAAAACTGTTTTTT.

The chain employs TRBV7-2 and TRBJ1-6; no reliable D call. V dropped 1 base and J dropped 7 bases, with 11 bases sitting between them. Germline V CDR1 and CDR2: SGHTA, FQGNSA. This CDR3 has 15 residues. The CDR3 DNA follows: TGTGCCAGCAGCTTAGATCCGTCGGGAAATTCACCCCTCCACTTT. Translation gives CASSLDPSGNSPLHF. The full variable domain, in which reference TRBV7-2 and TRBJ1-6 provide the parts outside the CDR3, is GAGVSQSPSNKVTEKGKDVELRCDPISGHTALYWYRQSLGQGLEFLIYFQGNSAPDKSGLPSDRFSAERTGGSVSTLTIQRTQQEDSAVYLCASSLDPSGNSPLHFGNGTRLTVT.

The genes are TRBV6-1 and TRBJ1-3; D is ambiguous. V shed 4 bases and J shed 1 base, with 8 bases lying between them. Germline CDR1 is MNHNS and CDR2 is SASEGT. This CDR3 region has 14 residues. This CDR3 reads CASSGGESGNTIYF. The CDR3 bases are TGTGCCAGCAGTGGCGGGGAATCTGGAAACACCATATATTTT.

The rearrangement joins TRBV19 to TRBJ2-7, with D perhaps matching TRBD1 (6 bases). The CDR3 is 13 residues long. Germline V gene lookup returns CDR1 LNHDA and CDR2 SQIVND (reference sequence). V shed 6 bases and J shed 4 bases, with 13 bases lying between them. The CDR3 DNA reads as TGTGCCAGTAGCCAGCAGGGGTGGTACGAGCAGTACTTC. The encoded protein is CASSQQGWYEQYF. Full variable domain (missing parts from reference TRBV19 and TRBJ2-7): DGGITQSPKYLFRKEGQNVTLSCEQNLNHDAMYWYRQDPGQGLRLIYYSQIVNDFQKGDIAEGYSVSREKKESFPLTVTSAQKNPTAFYLCASSQQGWYEQYFGPGTRLTVT.

The CDR3, as DNA: TGTGCCAGCAGTTTCCTTTCCTTCGGGGATACGCAGTATTTT. Its translation: CASSFLSFGDTQYF. The chain is built from TRBV28 and TRBJ2-3, with D uncertain. This CDR3 has 14 residues. V gave up 3 bases and J gave up 6 bases, with 13 bases separating them. Per germline, CDR1 MDHEN and CDR2 SYDVKM.

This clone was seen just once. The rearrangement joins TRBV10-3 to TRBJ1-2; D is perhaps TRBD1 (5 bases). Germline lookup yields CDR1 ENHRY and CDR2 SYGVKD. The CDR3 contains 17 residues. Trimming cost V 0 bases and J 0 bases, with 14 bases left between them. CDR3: CAISESRGRLTNYGYTF. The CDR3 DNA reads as TGTGCCATCAGTGAGTCGAGGGGTCGATTAACTAACTATGGCTACACCTTC.

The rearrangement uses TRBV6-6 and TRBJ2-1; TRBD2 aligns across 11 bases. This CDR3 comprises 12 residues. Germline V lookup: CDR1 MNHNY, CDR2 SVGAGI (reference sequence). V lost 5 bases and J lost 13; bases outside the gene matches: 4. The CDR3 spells CASSRLAGIQFF. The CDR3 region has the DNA TGTGCCAGCAGTCGACTAGCGGGAATCCAGTTCTTC.